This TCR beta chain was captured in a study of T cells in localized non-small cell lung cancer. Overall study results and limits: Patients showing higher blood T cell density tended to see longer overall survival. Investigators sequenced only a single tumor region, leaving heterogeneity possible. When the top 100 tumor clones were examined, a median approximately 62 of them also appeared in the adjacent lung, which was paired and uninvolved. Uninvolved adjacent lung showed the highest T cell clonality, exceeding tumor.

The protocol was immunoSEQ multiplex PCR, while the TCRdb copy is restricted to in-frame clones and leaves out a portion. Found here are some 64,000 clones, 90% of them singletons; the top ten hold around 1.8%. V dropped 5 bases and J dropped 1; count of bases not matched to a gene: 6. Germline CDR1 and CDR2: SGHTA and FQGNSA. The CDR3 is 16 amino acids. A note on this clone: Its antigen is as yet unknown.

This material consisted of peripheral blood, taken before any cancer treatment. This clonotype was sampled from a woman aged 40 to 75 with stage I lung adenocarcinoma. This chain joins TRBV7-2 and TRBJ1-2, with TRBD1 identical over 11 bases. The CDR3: CASSKDRGRINYGYTF. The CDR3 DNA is TGTGCCAGCAGCAAGGACAGGGGGCGAATTAACTATGGCTACACCTTC.